These T cell receptor beta chains were read from a single sample in a study of breast tumors, draining lymph nodes, adjacent tissues. TCRdb ran MiXCR on the multiplex PCR reads and lists one entry per CDR3 protein. The sample includes 70,000 to 95,000 distinct CDR3 sequences, around 20% of them seen just once. Material: axillary lymph node tissue. Every receptor here comes from a female donor with breast cancer. Some clones in this sample may be carry-over from other donors' samples. Both conserved end residues are trimmed from each CDR3.

TRBV18	TRBJ2-2	ASSPRPEGGELF
TRBV5-1	TRBJ2-1	ASTPGQGWSEQF
TRBV19	TRBJ1-5	ASSTRRGPNQPQH
TRBV28	TRBJ2-7	ASSFRRISGSSDEQY
TRBV2	TRBJ1-2	ASSATGVNYGYT
TRBV14	TRBJ2-7	ASSQARLPSYEQY
TRBV3-1	TRBJ1-2	ASSQDIRGYGYT
TRBV3-1	TRBJ2-5	ASTPSGTQETQY
TRBV20-1	TRBJ2-1	SASDLSSYNEQF
TRBV4-1	TRBJ2-3	ASSPGLAGAYSTDTQY
TRBV14	TRBJ2-7	ASSQAAGTEQY
TRBV7-3	TRBJ2-3	ASSSDQGDTQY
TRBV4-1	TRBJ1-2	ASSQRTVNYGYT
TRBV20-1	TRBJ2-1	SAKGGGDVALGNEQF
TRBV20-1	TRBJ2-2	SVPFRAGGKVGELF
TRBV2	TRBJ1-2	ASRDGTGMGSVGYT
TRBV30	TRBJ1-3	AWSVGGGTIY
TRBV25-1	TRBJ2-1	ASSGKFGRGRRSSYNEQF
TRBV12-5	TRBJ1-2	ASGPPQGRYYGYT
TRBV7-9	TRBJ2-3	ASTLYSGGSTDTQY
TRBV5-1	TRBJ1-3	ASSKQGPGNTIY
TRBV11-1	TRBJ2-1	ASGRDPYNEQF
TRBV29-1	TRBJ1-2	SVPLLGTSGYT
TRBV28	TRBJ2-4	ASSPMDRGYIQY
TRBV24-1	TRBJ1-5	ATSGLRTGFPLRNQPQH
TRBV9	TRBJ1-4	ASSKQDRINEKLF
TRBV20-1	TRBJ2-7	SATIGTRVAHEQY
TRBV4-1	TRBJ2-3	ASSRTTSGSVTDTQY
TRBV7-9	TRBJ2-5	ASSLLVVETQY
TRBV7-3	TRBJ2-3	ASSDGAGTDTQY
TRBV5-8	TRBJ2-3	ASSAGLAGADTQY
TRBV15	TRBJ2-3	ATSTRTSGRYPSTDTQY
TRBV20-1	TRBJ2-1	SAPTTGSLYNEQF
TRBV7-9	TRBJ2-6	ATPGPATSGANVLT
TRBV2	TRBJ1-4	ASTLQGIREKLF
TRBV6-1	TRBJ1-2	ASSGGGRDGYT
TRBV19	TRBJ1-3	ASSPNRGAGNTIY
TRBV15	TRBJ2-4	ATSRSGSGKNIQY
TRBV19	TRBJ1-6	ASRTGNSPLH
TRBV20-1	TRBJ2-5	SATRAGLQETQY
TRBV6-2/TRBV6-3	TRBJ2-7	ASSYSYLYEQY
TRBV28	TRBJ1-3	ASSSPLFRGSGNTIY
TRBV19	TRBJ1-5	ASSIGRGQPQH
TRBV4-1	TRBJ2-3	ASSQTTSTDTQY
TRBV28	TRBJ2-1	ASSLFGQASHEQF
TRBV5-1	TRBJ1-5	ASSPMGRDQPQH
TRBV2	TRBJ2-1	ASRESLAGAYNEQF
TRBV29-1	TRBJ1-4	SVESGEGEKLF
TRBV28	TRBJ1-2	ASSLTDRGWGGYT
TRBV6-1	TRBJ1-5	ASSLFQGGRDQPQH
TRBV6-5	TRBJ2-7	ASSTGDSRYEQY
TRBV4-1	TRBJ2-7	ASSKQGDYEQY
TRBV20-1	TRBJ1-2	SARVWEIGGYT